The 10 T cell receptor beta chains listed next were all sequenced from one sample in a study of T cell repertoires in cytomegalovirus infection. MiXCR was run by TCRdb on the reads, yielding one entry per CDR3 protein. The sample lists about 530,000 distinct CDR3 sequences, 26% occurring once. Specimen: PBMCs. The receptor set was obtained from a human donor in good health (CMV status not recorded). Some clones in this sample may be carry-over from other donors' samples.

V usage is TRBV12-3 or TRBV12-4 and J usage is TRBJ2-2; no clear D. The CDR3 loop spans 16 amino acids. The V and J ends lost 3 bases and 2 bases respectively, with 13 bases between them. CDR3 residues: CASSFPTNVNTGELFF. CDR3 in DNA: TGTGCCAGCAGTTTCCCAACCAACGTAAACACCGGGGAGCTGTTTTTT.

Only a few counts were recorded for this clonotype. The junction differs from germline at one of its ends, possibly a read error. The gene calls are TRBV12-3 or TRBV12-4 and TRBJ1-1, with D possibly matching TRBD1 (5 bases). The length of the CDR3 is 11 residues. This CDR3 is CASSRGSEAFF. The CDR3 DNA reads as TGCGCCAGCAGCCGGGGCTCTGAAGCTTTCTTT.

The chain carries TRBV19 and TRBJ1-4, with TRBD1 as a possible D gene (5 bases). Germline V lookup: CDR1 LNHDA, CDR2 SQIVND (reference sequence). There are 15 residues in the CDR3. Trimming stripped 4 bases from V and 0 bases from J, with 9 bases between. The CDR3 DNA reads TGTGCCAGTAGTAAGGGGTATGCAACTAATGAAAAACTGTTTTTT. It yields the protein CASSKGYATNEKLFF.

This clonotype was observed a few times. This chain joins TRBV15 and TRBJ1-5; D call uncertain. CDR1 and CDR2 (germline): LNHNV, YYDKDF (reference sequence). This CDR3 contains 14 residues. V lost 1 base and J 5 bases, leaving 9 bases between the germline ends. CDR3 sequence (DNA): TGTGCCACCAGCAGAGTTGGGAGGGATCAGCCCCAGCATTTT. Translated: CATSRVGRDQPQHF. Filled out from reference TRBV15 and TRBJ1-5, the complete variable domain reads DAMVIQNPRYQVTQFGKPVTLSCSQTLNHNVMYWYQQKSSQAPKLLFHYYDKDFNNEADTPDNFQSRRPNTSFCFLDIRSPGLGDTAMYLCATSRVGRDQPQHFGDGTRLSIL.

The V gene is TRBV5-8, the J gene TRBJ1-1; no clear D gene. The V end was cut by 1 base, the J end by 0 bases, with 13 bases between. The CDR3 runs to 16 residues. CDR1 is SGHTS and CDR2 is YDEGEE in the germline V gene. The CDR3 nucleotides read TGTGCCAGCAGCTTGTTCGGAAAACTGATGAACACTGAAGCTTTCTTT. Its protein product is CASSLFGKLMNTEAFF.

This clonotype was found a few times. The V and J genes are TRBV4-2 and TRBJ1-3, with D hard to call. Per germline, CDR1 LGHNA and CDR2 YNFKEQ. The CDR3 spans 16 residues. V was shortened by 0 bases and J by 0 bases, with 9 bases between the two germline ends. This CDR3 is CASSQDGSSSGNTIYF. CDR3 nucleotide sequence: TGTGCCAGCAGCCAAGATGGGTCGAGCTCTGGAAACACCATATATTTT.

This clonotype has a handful of counts. V gene TRBV4-3 combines with J gene TRBJ2-1, with 8 bases identical to TRBD2. The CDR3 has 18 amino acids. The V segment lost 0 bases and the J segment 10 bases; nucleotides outside the gene matches: 17. Germline loops: CDR1 LGHNA, CDR2 YSLEER. CDR3 region: CASSQDGRREGREEEQFF. The CDR3 DNA sequence: TGCGCCAGCAGCCAAGATGGTCGACGGGAGGGCCGGGAAGAGGAGCAGTTCTTC.

The chain couples TRBV20-1 to TRBJ1-5; D possibly corresponds to TRBD1 (6 bases). The CDR3 length is 13 residues. Germline V gene data show CDR1 as DFQATT and CDR2 as SNEGSKA (reference sequence). Trimming removed 4 bases from V and 6 bases from J, with 13 bases in between. CDR3 nucleotides: TGCAGTGCTACCTCTACAGGGACTCAGCCCCAGCATTTT. It translates to CSATSTGTQPQHF.

V usage is TRBV7-9 and J usage is TRBJ2-7; D could derive from TRBD1 or TRBD2 (7 bases each). This CDR3 region has 15 residues. The germline V gene encodes CDR1 SEHNR and CDR2 FQNEAQ (reference sequence). With 5 bases removed from V and 0 bases from J, the gap between germline ends came to 14 bases. CDR3 nucleotide sequence: TGTGCCAGCAGCCAGGGAGGGGGCAACTCCTACGAGCAGTACTTC. Translation: CASSQGGGNSYEQYF.

This sequence joins TRBV28 and TRBJ1-2; D is possibly TRBD1 (5 bases). This CDR3 contains 14 residues. The V gene's germline CDR1 is MDHEN and CDR2 SYDVKM. The V end lost 5 bases, the J end lost 6 bases, and 16 bases lay between the germline ends. The CDR3 coding sequence is TGTGCCAGCAGTCTAGCAGGGCAGCCCCATGGCTACACCTTC. It codes for CASSLAGQPHGYTF.